What follows describes a single T cell receptor beta chain. What it recognizes is unknown. A clone one base away is much larger, so this may be a read error. The data are from a study of graft-versus-host responses after intestinal transplantation. Looking at the study overall: Tacrolimus and steroids were given for about three years to all recipients after anti-thymocyte globulin induction.

V was pared by 4 bases and J by 6 bases, with 7 bases between. This CDR3 has 11 residues. Germline CDR1 MGHDK, CDR2 SYGVNS. Only in-frame clones appear in the TCRdb table, and some are missing; sequencing was by immunoSEQ multiplex PCR. The sample records 25,000 or so clones, roughly 90% being singletons. Overall study results and limits: Recipient marrow harbored GvH clones, some of which surfaced first in ileum or blood.

V gene TRBV25-1 combines with J gene TRBJ2-7; D not resolved. Sequences were derived from PBMCs, sampled just under 40 days after intestinal transplant. The TCR sequence derives from a human patient who received an intestinal transplant, so some T cells may come from the graft donor. The CDR3 sequence: CASSGWPEQYF. The CDR3 coding sequence is TGTGCCAGCAGTGGCTGGCCCGAGCAGTACTTC.